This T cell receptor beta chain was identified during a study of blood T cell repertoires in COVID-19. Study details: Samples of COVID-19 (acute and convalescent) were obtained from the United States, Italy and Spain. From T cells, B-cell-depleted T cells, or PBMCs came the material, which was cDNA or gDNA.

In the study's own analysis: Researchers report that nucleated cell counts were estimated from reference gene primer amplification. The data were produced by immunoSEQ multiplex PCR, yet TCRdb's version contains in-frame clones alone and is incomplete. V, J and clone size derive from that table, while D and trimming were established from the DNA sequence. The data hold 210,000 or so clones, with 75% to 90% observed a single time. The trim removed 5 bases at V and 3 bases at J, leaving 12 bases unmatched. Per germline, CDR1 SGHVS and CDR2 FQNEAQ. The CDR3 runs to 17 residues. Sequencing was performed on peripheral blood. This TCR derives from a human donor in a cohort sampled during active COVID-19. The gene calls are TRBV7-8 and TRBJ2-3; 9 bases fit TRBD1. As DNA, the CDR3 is TGTGCCAGCAGCCCGAACATGGGACAGGGTGCGACAGATACGCAGTATTTT. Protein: CASSPNMGQGATDTQYF.